One and the same sample provided the 32 T cell receptor beta chains below, sequenced in a study of CD8 T cells in ankylosing spondylitis. General study points: There was a TCR beta motif, made of several highly homologous variants, that appeared characteristic of ankylosing spondylitis blood.

TCRdb reprocessed the 5' RACE reads via MiXCR and lists one record per CDR3 protein. The sample has 700,000 or so distinct CDR3 sequences, around 20% seen once. These receptors have no identified antigens. Sequenced: blood, either unsorted or a sorted T cell fraction (not recorded which). The receptor set was obtained from a male donor with ankylosing spondylitis.

This clonotype was seen a few times. The chain carries TRBV15 and TRBJ2-3; tentatively, D is TRBD2 (6 bases). In germline, CDR1 is LNHNV, CDR2 YYDKDF (reference sequence). This CDR3 is built from 15 residues. The germline V and J ends were trimmed by 3 bases and 0 bases, with 10 bases remaining between them. The CDR3, as DNA: TGTGCCACCAGCAGGATAGCGGTTAGCACAGATACGCAGTATTTT. Protein product: CATSRIAVSTDTQYF.

The sample holds many counts of this clonotype. The CDR3 DNA sequence: TGCAGTGCACGAACCGGGACAGCGAACACTGAAGCTTTCTTT. Amino acids: CSARTGTANTEAFF. The rearrangement joins TRBV20-1 to TRBJ1-1, with 7 bases matching TRBD1. The CDR3 runs to 14 residues. Germline V gives CDR1 DFQATT, CDR2 SNEGSKA (reference sequence). V lost 6 bases to trimming and J lost 1 base; unmatched junction nucleotides: 8.

Many counts were recorded for this clonotype. The genes are TRBV20-1 and TRBJ2-7; the D gene is possibly TRBD2 (5 bases). CDR1 and CDR2 from the germline V gene are DFQATT and SNEGSKA (reference sequence). Trimming pared 5 bases from V and 5 bases from J, leaving 16 bases between. CDR3 length: 13 residues. This chain's CDR3 is CSALVGAENEQYF. In nucleotides, the CDR3 is TGCAGTGCTCTGGTAGGAGCGGAGAACGAGCAGTACTTC.

Comment on this clonotype: Mismatch with germline at one junction end may stem from a read error. The genes are TRBV12-3 or TRBV12-4 and TRBJ2-2, with 16 positions matching TRBD2. CDR3 length equals 18 residues. This CDR3 is CTSSSPGLAGGGTGELFF. The CDR3 DNA follows: TGTACCAGCAGTTCCCCGGGACTAGCGGGAGGGGGCACCGGGGAGCTGTTTTTT.

This clonotype occurred a few times. The chain has TRBV3-1 and TRBJ2-7, with 7 bases aligning to TRBD2. The CDR3 consists of 14 residues. V lost 4 bases to trimming and J lost 6 bases; unmatched junction nucleotides: 9. CDR1 is LGHDT, CDR2 YNNKEL, per germline (reference sequence). CDR3 in amino acids: CASSLRTSSGEQYF. CDR3 DNA sequence: TGTGCCAGCAGCCTAAGGACTAGTTCAGGCGAGCAGTACTTC.

The chain uses TRBV6-2 or TRBV6-3 and TRBJ2-5, with a tentative D call TRBD1 (5 bases). The CDR3 runs 12 residues. V was clipped by 8 bases and J by 4 bases, with 11 bases between them. Germline V gene sequence: CDR1 MNHEY, CDR2 SVGEGT. The CDR3 here is CASSRTRETQYF. The CDR3 DNA sequence: TGTGCCAGCTCAAGGACAAGAGAGACCCAGTACTTC.

This clonotype was seen a few times. The chain carries TRBV5-1 and TRBJ1-1; maybe TRBD1 (5 bases). The CDR3 totals 18 residues. The germline V and J ends were trimmed by 1 base and 1 base, with 20 bases remaining between them. Per the germline V gene, CDR1 is SGHRS and CDR2 is YFSETQ. CDR3: CASSLRPVLPGQNTEAFF. The CDR3 DNA is TGCGCCAGCAGCTTGAGGCCCGTACTCCCGGGGCAGAACACTGAAGCTTTCTTT.

This clonotype has only a few counts. The chain is built from TRBV2 and TRBJ1-1, with D maybe TRBD1 (6 bases). CDR3 size: 13 residues. CDR1 and CDR2 from the germline V gene are SNHLY and FYNNEI. Trimming pared 5 bases from V and 7 bases from J, leaving 14 bases between. The CDR3 nucleotides read TGTGCCAGCAGTAATTGGGGGCACGGTGAAGCTTTCTTT. Encoded protein: CASSNWGHGEAFF.

This clonotype was observed many times. The rearrangement links TRBV5-1 to TRBJ2-7, with 9 bases that match TRBD1. The germline gives CDR1 SGHRS, CDR2 YFSETQ. The trim removed 4 bases at V and 1 base at J, leaving 6 bases unmatched. This CDR3 is 15 amino acids long. CDR3 in DNA: TGCGCCAGCAGCACTACCGGGACAGGGTCCTACGAGCAGTACTTC. Translating gives CASSTTGTGSYEQYF.

This clonotype was detected a few times. V usage is TRBV6-1 and J usage is TRBJ2-3; D uncertain. The V gene's germline CDR1 is MNHNS and CDR2 SASEGT. CDR3 length: 14 residues. V dropped 7 bases and J dropped 4 bases, with 15 bases sitting between them. The CDR3 nucleotides read TGTGCCAGCACCTTCTCCGACTCACCAGATACGCAGTATTTT. As protein: CASTFSDSPDTQYF.

This clonotype was seen repeatedly, ten times or more. This sequence joins TRBV20-1 and TRBJ1-3; D gene ambiguous. Germline lookup yields CDR1 DFQATT and CDR2 SNEGSKA (reference sequence). This CDR3 comprises 13 residues. V was cut by 1 base and J by 3 bases, with 7 bases left in between. The CDR3 nucleotides are TGCAGTGCTAGAGCAGTAGGTGGAAACACCATATATTTT. Protein product: CSARAVGGNTIYF.

The chain recombines TRBV20-1 with TRBJ2-1; D possibly corresponds to TRBD1 (6 bases). CDR1 and CDR2 (germline): DFQATT, SNEGSKA (reference sequence). Trimming took off 3 bases at V and 7 bases at J, with 10 bases between the two ends. This CDR3 has 12 amino acids. CDR3 loop: CSASTGPNEQFF. The CDR3 coding sequence is TGCAGTGCTAGTACAGGGCCTAATGAGCAGTTCTTC.

The CDR3 is CASSLTSGSETYEQYF. DNA for the CDR3: TGTGCCAGCAGTTTGACTAGCGGGAGCGAAACCTACGAGCAGTACTTC. J is TRBJ2-7 and V is TRBV12-3 or TRBV12-4; TRBD2 matches at 12 bases. This CDR3 has 16 amino acids. V lost 3 bases to trimming and J lost 2 bases; unmatched junction nucleotides: 5.

There are a few counts of this clonotype. The V call is TRBV27, the J call TRBJ1-6; 10 positions agree with TRBD1. The length of the CDR3 is 16 residues. Germline V gene lookup returns CDR1 MNHEY and CDR2 SMNVEV (reference sequence). V dropped 6 bases and J dropped 5; count of bases not matched to a gene: 7. CDR3 protein: CASRTRDRGDNSPLHF. CDR3 DNA: TGTGCCAGCAGAACCCGGGACAGGGGAGATAATTCACCCCTCCACTTT.

J is TRBJ2-3 and V is TRBV20-1; 9 bases match TRBD2. V shed 6 bases, J shed 2 bases, and the junction held 9 bases outside the gene matches. The CDR3 covers 15 residues. The germline V gene encodes CDR1 DFQATT and CDR2 SNEGSKA (reference sequence). In DNA form, the CDR3 reads TGCAGTGCCATCCCCGGGACTAGCCCCACAGATACGCAGTATTTT. This codes for CSAIPGTSPTDTQYF.

The rearrangement links TRBV11-2 to TRBJ2-7; 15 bases line up with TRBD2. Trimming cost V 3 bases and J 1 base; bases outside gene matches: 4. The CDR3 length is 17 residues. Germline V gives CDR1 SGHAT, CDR2 FQNNGV. CDR3 in amino acids: CASSLEGLAGGSYEQYF. In DNA, the CDR3 is TGTGCCAGCAGCTTGGAGGGACTAGCGGGGGGTTCCTACGAGCAGTACTTC.

This clonotype was seen only a few times. CDR3 nucleotide sequence: TGCAGTGCTAGAGAGACCAATGGGTTCTCTGGAAACACCATATATTTT. Translating gives CSARETNGFSGNTIYF. The rearrangement joins TRBV20-1 to TRBJ1-3; the D is unclear. The germline CDR1 and CDR2 sequences are DFQATT and SNEGSKA (reference sequence). V was trimmed by 0 bases and J by 0 bases, leaving 12 bases between them. The CDR3 is 16 residues long.

This clonotype was detected many times. This chain joins TRBV27 and TRBJ1-2; 11 bases match TRBD1. The J segment lost 8 bases and the V segment lost 1 base, leaving 6 bases of the junction unmatched. The CDR3 runs 15 residues. The germline V gene has CDR1 MNHEY and CDR2 SMNVEV (reference sequence). The CDR3 coding sequence is TGTGCCAGCAGTTTATTTGGACAGGGGGCTGGAGGCTACACCTTC. Its translation: CASSLFGQGAGGYTF.

This sequence joins TRBV28 and TRBJ1-5; 7 bases are shared with TRBD1. The junction had 8 bases not matched to a gene; V was cut back by 10 bases and J by 5 bases. Germline-derived CDR1 and CDR2 are MDHEN and SYDVKM. The CDR3 length is 13 residues. The chain's CDR3 is CATEGQLDQPQHF. CDR3 bases: TGTGCCACAGAGGGACAGCTAGATCAGCCCCAGCATTTT.

J is TRBJ2-1 and V is TRBV6-2 or TRBV6-3; D is uncertain. Germline CDR1 reads MNHEY; CDR2 reads SVGEGT. Deletions cut 8 bases from V and 2 bases from J, with 16 bases between. This CDR3 region has 15 residues. The CDR3 loop is CASSLSHPAYNEQFF. The CDR3 DNA reads as TGTGCCAGCTCCCTAAGTCACCCAGCCTACAATGAGCAGTTCTTC.

This chain connects TRBV3-1 to TRBJ2-3; TRBD2 matches at 10 bases. V trimming: 7 bases; J trimming: 1 base; junction bases outside the gene matches: 2. This CDR3 has 14 residues. Germline loops: CDR1 LGHDT, CDR2 YNNKEL (reference sequence). As DNA, the CDR3 is TGTGCCAGCACAGGGACTAGCGGCACAGATACGCAGTATTTT. It translates to CASTGTSGTDTQYF.

The chain is built from TRBV29-1 and TRBJ2-7; 8 positions agree with TRBD2. The V and J ends lost 7 bases and 4 bases, in that order; junction bases with no gene match: 15. Germline CDR1 is SQVTM and CDR2 is ANQGSEA. This CDR3 contains 15 residues. In DNA form, the CDR3 reads TGCAGCGCCCTAAGGAGGGAAGCGGGAGCGTACGAGCAGTACTTC. This encodes CSALRREAGAYEQYF.

This clonotype is a singleton in its sample. At one of its ends the junction is not consistent with the germline gene, which may arise from a read error. The chain combines TRBV2 with TRBJ2-7; 7 nucleotides agree with TRBD2. The CDR3 extends over 18 amino acids. Looked up from germline, CDR1 is SNHLY and CDR2 is FYNNEI. CDR3 sequence (DNA): TGTACCAGCAGTGGACGGCCACTACTAGCGCCTAGCTCCTACGAGCAGTACTTC. This gives the protein CTSSGRPLLAPSSYEQYF.

The CDR3 DNA follows: TGTGCCAGCAGCCAATTTCAGGGAGAGGGAGCCTACGAGCAGTACTTC. Protein sequence: CASSQFQGEGAYEQYF. The chain couples TRBV16 to TRBJ2-7; D is possibly TRBD1 or TRBD2 (5 bases each). The V end was cut by 1 base, the J end by 2 bases, with 15 bases between. This CDR3 is built from 16 residues. Looked up from germline, CDR1 is KGHSY and CDR2 is FQNENV.

J is TRBJ2-7 and V is TRBV4-2, with a weak D call TRBD2 (6 bases). The CDR3 has 14 residues. CDR1 and CDR2 from the germline V gene are LGHNA and YNFKEQ. Trimming stripped 1 base from V and 4 bases from J, with 11 bases between. The CDR3 coding sequence is TGTGCCAGCAGCCAAGGCCTCGGGGGTTACGAGCAGTACTTC. Translating gives CASSQGLGGYEQYF.

V usage is TRBV7-2 and J usage is TRBJ1-4; tentative D call: TRBD1 (5 bases). This CDR3 is 15 amino acids long. CDR1 and CDR2 from the germline V gene are SGHTA and FQGNSA. V was cut by 1 base and J by 3 bases, with 9 bases left in between. DNA for the CDR3: TGTGCCAGCAGCTTAGTTGGGGACTCTAATGAAAAACTGTTTTTT. The encoded protein is CASSLVGDSNEKLFF.

The chain couples TRBV14 to TRBJ1-1, with D possibly being TRBD1 (5 bases). The CDR3 has 16 amino acids. The ends were cut back, 6 bases at V and 0 bases at J, with 17 bases in the middle. Germline assignment: CDR1 SGHDN and CDR2 FVKESK. CDR3 sequence reads: CASSLSRAGLNTEAFF. CDR3 bases: TGTGCCAGCAGTCTCTCACGAGCAGGGCTGAACACTGAAGCTTTCTTT.

The table lists this clonotype with a few counts. This chain connects TRBV6-1 to TRBJ1-1; tentative D call: TRBD1 (6 bases). The V gene lost 7 bases and the J gene lost 4 bases, with 31 bases spanning the gap. This CDR3 spans 19 amino acids. Germline CDR1 reads MNHNS; CDR2 reads SASEGT. The DNA for the CDR3 is TGTGCCAGCATCCCCCAATGGGGGGGGGCAATGGGTCTGTTCACTGAAGCTTTCTTT. Translated, it gives CASIPQWGGAMGLFTEAFF.

This clonotype was seen many times. One junction end disagrees with the germline gene, perhaps due to a read error. The chain couples TRBV5-1 to TRBJ2-3; no clear D gene. This CDR3 comprises 12 residues. CDR1 and CDR2 (germline): SGHRS, YFSETQ. Here the CDR3 DNA reads TGTGCCAGCAGTTTATTGTCAGATACGCAGTATTTT. The encoded protein is CASSLLSDTQYF.

At least ten counts were recorded for this clonotype. This chain connects TRBV10-3 to TRBJ2-1; D may match TRBD1 or TRBD2 (6 bases each). V was pared by 9 bases and J by 5 bases, with 14 bases between. The germline CDR1 and CDR2 sequences are ENHRY and SYGVKD. The CDR3 extends over 13 amino acids. The CDR3 region has the DNA TGTGCCATGGGGGGACAACTCGACAATGAGCAGTTCTTC. Amino acids: CAMGGQLDNEQFF.

The rearrangement joins TRBV4-2 to TRBJ2-1; 7 positions agree with TRBD2. The V and J ends lost 4 bases and 6 bases, in that order; junction bases with no gene match: 9. Germline lookup yields CDR1 LGHNA and CDR2 YNFKEQ. The CDR3 has 15 residues. The chain's CDR3 is CASSRYAGDINEQFF. DNA for the CDR3: TGTGCCAGCAGCCGTTACGCGGGAGATATCAATGAGCAGTTCTTC.

This chain uses TRBV20-1 with TRBJ1-5, with a tentative D call TRBD1 (5 bases). CDR1 DFQATT and CDR2 SNEGSKA come from the germline V gene (reference sequence). This CDR3 has 13 residues. V was shortened by 6 bases and J by 3 bases, with 12 bases between the two germline ends. CDR3 coding DNA: TGCAGTGCGCTGGGGGGGAACAATCAGCCCCAGCATTTT. Its protein product is CSALGGNNQPQHF.